A single sample gave rise to the 3 T cell receptor beta chains below, sequenced in a study of blood T cell repertoires in COVID-19. The data were produced by immunoSEQ multiplex PCR, yet TCRdb's version contains in-frame clones alone and is incomplete. The table records 180,000 or so clones, 65% to 85% of them present only once. Input material: PBMCs or T cells enriched from blood (not recorded which). The receptors derive from a woman in her 50s in a cohort exposed to, infected with or recovered from COVID-19 (not recorded which).

This rearrangement joins TRBV28 to TRBJ1-4; TRBD1 agrees at 8 bases. Germline loops: CDR1 MDHEN, CDR2 SYDVKM. The CDR3 has 14 residues. V shed 6 bases and J 7 bases; nucleotides not matched to a gene: 7. The CDR3 DNA sequence: TGTGCCAGCAGGAACAGGGGGAGGGTTGAAAAACTGTTTTTT. This translates into CASRNRGRVEKLFF.

V gene TRBV11-2 combines with J gene TRBJ2-7, with a possible D match to TRBD1 (6 bases). Trimming cost V 2 bases and J 6 bases, with 20 bases left between them. There are 16 residues in the CDR3. Germline V lookup: CDR1 SGHAT, CDR2 FQNNGV. CDR3 sequence reads: CASSLLQTGSRGEQYF. CDR3 nucleotides: TGTGCCAGCAGCTTATTACAAACAGGGTCGAGGGGCGAGCAGTACTTC.

This clone has only one observation. The chain uses TRBV18 and TRBJ2-2; D ambiguous. The V gene lost 3 bases and the J gene lost 0 bases, with 11 bases spanning the gap. The germline gives CDR1 KGHSH, CDR2 LQKENI. The CDR3 runs 16 residues. The CDR3 here is CASSPLSTPNTGELFF. Here the CDR3 DNA reads TGTGCCAGCTCACCTCTATCGACTCCGAACACCGGGGAGCTGTTTTTT.